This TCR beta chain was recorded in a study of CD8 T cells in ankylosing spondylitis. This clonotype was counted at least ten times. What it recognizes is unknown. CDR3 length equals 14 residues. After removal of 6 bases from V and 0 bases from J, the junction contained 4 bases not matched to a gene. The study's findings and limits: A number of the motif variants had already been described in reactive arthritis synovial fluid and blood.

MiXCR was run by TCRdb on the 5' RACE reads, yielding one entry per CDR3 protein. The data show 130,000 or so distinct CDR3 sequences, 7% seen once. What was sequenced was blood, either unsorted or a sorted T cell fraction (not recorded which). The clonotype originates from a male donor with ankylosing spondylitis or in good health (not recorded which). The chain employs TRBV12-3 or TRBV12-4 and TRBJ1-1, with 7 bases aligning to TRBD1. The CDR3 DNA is TGTGCCAGCAGCCTGACAGGGCTGAACACTGAAGCTTTCTTT. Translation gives CASSLTGLNTEAFF.